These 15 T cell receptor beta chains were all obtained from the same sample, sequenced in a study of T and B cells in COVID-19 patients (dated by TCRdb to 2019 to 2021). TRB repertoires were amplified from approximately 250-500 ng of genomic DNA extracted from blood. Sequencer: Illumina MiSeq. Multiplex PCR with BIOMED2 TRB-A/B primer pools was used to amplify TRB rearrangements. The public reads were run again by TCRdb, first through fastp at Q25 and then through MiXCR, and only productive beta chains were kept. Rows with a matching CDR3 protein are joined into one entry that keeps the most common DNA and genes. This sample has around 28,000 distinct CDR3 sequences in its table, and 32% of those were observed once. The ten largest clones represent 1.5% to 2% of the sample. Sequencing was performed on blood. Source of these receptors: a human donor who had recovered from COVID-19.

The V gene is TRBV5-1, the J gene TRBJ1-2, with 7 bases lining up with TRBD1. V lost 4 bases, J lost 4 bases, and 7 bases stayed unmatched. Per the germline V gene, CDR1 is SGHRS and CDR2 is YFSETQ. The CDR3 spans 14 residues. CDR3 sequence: CASSGGDSTYGYTF. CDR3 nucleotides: TGCGCCAGCAGCGGGGGGGACAGCACCTATGGCTACACCTTC.

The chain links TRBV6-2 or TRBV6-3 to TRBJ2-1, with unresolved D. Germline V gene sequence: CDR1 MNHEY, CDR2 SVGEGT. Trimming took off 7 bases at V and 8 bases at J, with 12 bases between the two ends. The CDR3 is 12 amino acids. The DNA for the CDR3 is TGTGCCAGCAAACATCATCGGGATGAGCAGTTCTTC. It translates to CASKHHRDEQFF.

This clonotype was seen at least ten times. The DNA for the CDR3 is TGTGCCACCAGCAGAGTCCCTGAAAAACTGTTTTTT. It yields the protein CATSRVPEKLFF. The J gene is TRBJ1-4, the V gene TRBV15, with unresolved D. Looked up from germline, CDR1 is LNHNV and CDR2 is YYDKDF (reference sequence). The V end was cut by 1 base, the J end by 7 bases, with 4 bases between. This CDR3 has 12 amino acids. The full variable domain, rest sourced from reference TRBV15 and TRBJ1-4, is DAMVIQNPRYQVTQFGKPVTLSCSQTLNHNVMYWYQQKSSQAPKLLFHYYDKDFNNEADTPDNFQSRRPNTSFCFLDIRSPGLGDTAMYLCATSRVPEKLFFGSGTQLSVL.

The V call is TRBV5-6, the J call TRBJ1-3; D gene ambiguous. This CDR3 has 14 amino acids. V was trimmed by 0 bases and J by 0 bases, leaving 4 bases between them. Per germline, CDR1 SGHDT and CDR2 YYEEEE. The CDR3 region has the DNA TGTGCCAGCAGCTTGGCCAGCTCTGGAAACACCATATATTTT. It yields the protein CASSLASSGNTIYF.

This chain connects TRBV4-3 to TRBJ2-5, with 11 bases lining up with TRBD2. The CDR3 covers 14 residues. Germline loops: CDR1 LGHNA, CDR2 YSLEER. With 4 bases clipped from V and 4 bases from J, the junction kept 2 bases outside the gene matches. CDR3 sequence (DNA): TGCGCCAGCAGCCCCGGACTAGCGGGAGAGACCCAGTACTTC. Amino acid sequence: CASSPGLAGETQYF.

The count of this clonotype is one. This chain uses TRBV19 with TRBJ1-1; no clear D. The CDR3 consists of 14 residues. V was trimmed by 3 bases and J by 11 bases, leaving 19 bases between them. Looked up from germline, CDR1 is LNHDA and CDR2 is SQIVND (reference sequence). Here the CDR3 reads CASSMLPGDRVAFF. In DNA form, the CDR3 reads TGTGCCAGTAGTATGTTGCCCGGGGATAGGGTCGCTTTCTTT.

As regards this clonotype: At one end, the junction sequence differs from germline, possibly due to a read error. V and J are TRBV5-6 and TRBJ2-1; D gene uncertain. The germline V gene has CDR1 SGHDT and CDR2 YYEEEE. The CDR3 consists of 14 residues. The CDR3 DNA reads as TGCGCCAGCAGACCCGGGTCCAAGATCGATGAGCAGTTCTTC. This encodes CASRPGSKIDEQFF.

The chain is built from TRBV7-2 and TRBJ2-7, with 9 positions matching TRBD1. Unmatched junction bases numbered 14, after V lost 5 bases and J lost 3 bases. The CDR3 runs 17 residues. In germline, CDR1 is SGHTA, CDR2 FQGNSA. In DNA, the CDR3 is TGTGCCAGCAGCCTGAGGGGACAGGGTTTAGGCGGCTACGAGCAGTACTTC. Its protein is CASSLRGQGLGGYEQYF.

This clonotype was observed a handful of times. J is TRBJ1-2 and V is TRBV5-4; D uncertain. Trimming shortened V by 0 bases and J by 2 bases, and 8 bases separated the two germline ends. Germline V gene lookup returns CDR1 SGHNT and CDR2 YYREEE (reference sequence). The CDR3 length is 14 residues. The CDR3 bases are TGTGCCAGCAGCTTGGACTCAACGAACTATGGCTACACCTTC. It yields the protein CASSLDSTNYGYTF. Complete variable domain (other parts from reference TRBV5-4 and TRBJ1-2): ETGVTQSPTHLIKTRGQQVTLRCSSQSGHNTVSWYQQALGQGPQFIFQYYREEENGRGNFPPRFSGLQFPNYSSELNVNALELDDSALYLCASSLDSTNYGYTFGSGTRLTVV.

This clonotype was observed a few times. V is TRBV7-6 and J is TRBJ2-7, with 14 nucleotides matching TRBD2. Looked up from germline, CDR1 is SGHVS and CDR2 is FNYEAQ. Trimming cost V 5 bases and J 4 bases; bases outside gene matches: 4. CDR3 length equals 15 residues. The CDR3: CASSPGTSGSYEQYF. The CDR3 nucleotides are TGTGCCAGCAGCCCTGGGACTAGCGGGAGTTACGAGCAGTACTTC. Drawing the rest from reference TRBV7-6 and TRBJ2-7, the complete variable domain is GAGVSQSPRYKVTKRGQDVALRCDPISGHVSLYWYRQALGQGPEFLTYFNYEAQQDKSGLPNDRFSAERPEGSISTLTIQRTEQRDSAMYRCASSPGTSGSYEQYFGPGTRLTVT.

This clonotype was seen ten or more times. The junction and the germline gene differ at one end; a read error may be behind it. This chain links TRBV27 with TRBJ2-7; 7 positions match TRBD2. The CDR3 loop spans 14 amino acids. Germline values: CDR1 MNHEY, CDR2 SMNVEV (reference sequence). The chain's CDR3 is CASSLSGGSYEQYF. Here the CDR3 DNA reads TGTGCCAGTAGTTTATCGGGAGGCTCCTACGAGCAGTACTTC.

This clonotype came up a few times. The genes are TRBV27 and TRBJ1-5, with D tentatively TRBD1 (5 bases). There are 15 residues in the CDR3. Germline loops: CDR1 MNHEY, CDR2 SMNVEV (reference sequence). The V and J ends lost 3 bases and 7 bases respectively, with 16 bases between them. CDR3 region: CASSLGDGYWQPQHF. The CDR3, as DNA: TGTGCCAGCAGTTTGGGGGACGGATATTGGCAGCCCCAGCATTTT.

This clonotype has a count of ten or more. The CDR3 protein is CASSPRTSGALTDTQYF. CDR3 nucleotide sequence: TGTGCCAGCAGCCCACGGACTAGCGGGGCCCTAACAGATACGCAGTATTTT. The chain recombines TRBV5-4 with TRBJ2-3; TRBD2 matches at 12 bases. The CDR3 spans 17 residues. CDR1 and CDR2 (germline): SGHNT, YYREEE (reference sequence). The V segment lost 4 bases and the J segment 3 bases; nucleotides outside the gene matches: 9.

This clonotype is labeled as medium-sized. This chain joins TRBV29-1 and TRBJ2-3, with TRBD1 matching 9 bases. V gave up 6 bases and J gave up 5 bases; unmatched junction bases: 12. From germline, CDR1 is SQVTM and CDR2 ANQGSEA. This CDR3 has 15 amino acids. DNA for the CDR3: TGCAGCGTGCGACCGGGACAGGGAGATGTAGATACGCAGTATTTT. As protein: CSVRPGQGDVDTQYF.

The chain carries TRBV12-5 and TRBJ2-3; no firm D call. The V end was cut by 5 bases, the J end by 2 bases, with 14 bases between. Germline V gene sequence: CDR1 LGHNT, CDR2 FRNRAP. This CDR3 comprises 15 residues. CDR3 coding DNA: TGTGCTAGTGGTGATATACAGCCTAACACAGATACGCAGTATTTT. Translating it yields CASGDIQPNTDTQYF.